The subject of this entry is one TCR beta chain. The clone's antigen remains unknown. No quality values exist for individual bases; no much larger clone is one base distant. The sample belongs to a study of T cell responses to AZD1222 COVID-19 vaccine (dated by TCRdb to the early 2020s). In terms of the full investigation: AZD1222 recipients given second doses at about 4 weeks or at about 12 weeks were pooled, since spike-specific TCR depth and breadth were not found to differ between the two schedules. TCR sequencing covered about 230 trial participants: some 210 given two doses of AZD1222 and about 26 given two doses of MenACWY control vaccine. Trial participants were enrolled into age subgroups of 18-55, 56-69 and 70-plus years, which contained approximately 150, 28 and 58 TCR-sequenced participants, respectively. Points the paper makes about the study in general: Because no day 14 peak-response samples were available, repertoires were characterized only after the peak T cell response. Participants were mostly white British, with more females than males. The authors suggested clonal diversity may have been underestimated. Spike-specific TCR breadth and depth rose significantly after two AZD1222 doses compared with day 0 and with MenACWY recipients. Conclusions about previously exposed vaccinees are limited, since just five to seven AZD1222 recipients were seropositive for SARS-CoV-2 at baseline. Epitopes outside the regions mutated in the B.1.351 and B.1.1.7 variants were reportedly recognized by nearly half of the unique spike-specific TCRs. The 56-69-year group was small, and its depth increase did not reach significance, likely because of low power. The vaccine-associated CD4 TCRs covered the entire spike protein, and the dominant responses fell in regions 160-218 and 743-854.

The germline V end is reduced by 4 bases and the J end by 5 bases; junction bases left unmatched: 6. For CDR1 and CDR2, the germline V gene (reference sequence) lists LNHDA and SQIVND. The CDR3 runs 15 residues from the cysteine to the phenylalanine. CDR3 DNA only is kept here, 45 bases in frame from base 1. The CDR3 regions of human TCRbeta chains were subjected to immunosequencing. In the original analysis: TCRs in the repertoires were matched against a reference library of SARS-CoV-2-specific TCRs that had been generated with the MIRA antigen-specificity platform. Breadth was defined as the fraction of unique TCRs that were SARS-CoV-2-associated. Depth was defined as the fraction of total T cells that were SARS-CoV-2-associated. Using the MIRA data, every spike-specific TCR was mapped to the spike region that the TCR reacted to and assigned to either a CD4 or a CD8 class. Log10-transformed breadth and depth values were compared by one-way ANOVA with Sidak's multiple comparisons tests. What TCRdb holds here is the immuneACCESS table cut down to in-frame rearrangements. Part of the clones is not present; checked against another copy, under half of the missing clones reflect an unresolved V gene, and the others are unexplained. For V, J and clone size, that table is used; D and trimming come from the DNA. This sample is represented by roughly 120,000 clones; roughly 90% of them were singletons. The ten largest account for roughly 8% of the sample.

Per the publication, the time point label means: baseline before first vaccination. Samples from vaccinated people were obtained from the UK trials COV001 and COV002, which included a single-blind randomized controlled phase 2/3 trial of AZD1222 (ChAdOx1 nCoV-19) in healthy adults. For TCRbeta chain sequencing, PBMC samples were collected from trial participants at day 0 and at day 28 after the second dose. The receptor was isolated from an adult in good health. The rearrangement combines TRBV19 with TRBJ2-5; 11 of the junction bases match TRBD2. The specimen comprised peripheral blood, sampled on day 0 of AZD1222 vaccination. The base sequence is TGTGCCAGTAGTACAACTAGCGGGAGCGGTGAGACCCAGTACTTC. This is translated as CASSTTSGSGETQYF.